This T cell receptor beta chain is drawn from a study of cytomegalovirus exposure and HLA in healthy donors. A word on this clone: What it binds is unknown.

The germline V gene has CDR1 KGHSH and CDR2 LQKENI. The CDR3 length is 15 residues. V was clipped by 2 bases and J by 6 bases; unmatched bases: 4. Donors were drawn from the 120-subject validation cohort, separate from the 666-subject first cohort. Data came from immunoSEQ multiplex PCR; TCRdb stores just in-frame clones and leaves some out. The sample records about 120,000 clones, approximately 95% being singletons. General study points: Across donors, most TCRs were seen rarely, yet some public ones were widespread. According to a later analysis, TCR clusters from the first cohort tended to co-occur in the 120 or so validation repertoires. In vitro checks showed that three CMV-associated chains really do target CMV antigens.

The J gene is TRBJ2-1, the V gene TRBV18; TRBD2 matches at 10 bases. This sequence was found in a man younger than 35 in good health and CMV-seronegative. Sequences were obtained from PBMCs. For the CDR3, the DNA is TGTGCCAGCTCACCAGTGCGGACTAGCGGCAATGAGCAGTTCTTC. Amino acid sequence: CASSPVRTSGNEQFF.